Below are 23 T cell receptor beta chains sequenced from a single sample in a study of OX40 agonist ivuxolimab in advanced cancers. Profiling relied on immunoSEQ multiplex PCR, and the TCRdb table lists in-frame clones only, not all of them. Among approximately 80,000 clones listed, roughly 87% were seen once. Sequences were derived from CD4+ or CD8+ T cells sorted from blood, sampled in a trial of the OX40 agonist ivuxolimab. Receptors were obtained from an adult with an advanced solid tumor such as melanoma, head and neck, liver or kidney cancer.

The gene calls are TRBV6-1 and TRBJ1-4; no reliable D call. Deletions cut 1 base from V and 8 bases from J, with 14 bases between. The germline V gene has CDR1 MNHNS and CDR2 SASEGT. The CDR3 is made up of 15 amino acids. CDR3 bases: TGTGCCAGCAGTGAAGGGACTCATAGGAGGGAAAAACTGTTTTTT. This gives the protein CASSEGTHRREKLFF.

This clone is a singleton in its sample. The chain is built from TRBV19 and TRBJ1-2, with 7 positions matching TRBD1. This CDR3 comprises 13 residues. Germline lookup yields CDR1 LNHDA and CDR2 SQIVND (reference sequence). V lost 5 bases to trimming and J lost 3 bases; unmatched junction nucleotides: 3. CDR3 region: CASSSGQDYGYTF. CDR3 in DNA: TGTGCCAGTAGTTCCGGACAGGACTATGGCTACACCTTC.

The chain carries TRBV25-1 and TRBJ1-1; 9 bases fit TRBD1. The trim removed 6 bases at V and 1 base at J, leaving 3 bases unmatched. The CDR3 is 14 amino acids. CDR1 and CDR2 from the germline V gene are MGHDK and SYGVNS. CDR3 sequence (DNA): TGTGCCAGCAGGGACAGGGGACCGAACACTGAAGCTTTCTTT. This encodes CASRDRGPNTEAFF.

The rearrangement uses TRBV19 and TRBJ1-5; 8 nucleotides agree with TRBD1. Looked up from germline, CDR1 is LNHDA and CDR2 is SQIVND (reference sequence). The CDR3 totals 15 residues. Germline trimming cut 6 bases from V and 1 base from J; bases unmatched to any gene: 5. In DNA form, the CDR3 reads TGTGCCAGTAGCCTCGACAGGGGAAGCAATCAGCCCCAGCATTTT. The encoded protein is CASSLDRGSNQPQHF.

This chain uses TRBV6-8 with TRBJ2-2; D may correspond to TRBD1 or TRBD2 (6 bases each). Trimming took 7 bases from V and 3 from J, leaving 15 bases between them. Germline CDR1 MNHGY, CDR2 SAAAGT. The CDR3 spans 15 residues. This CDR3 reads CASIPTGAYTGELFF. The DNA for the CDR3 is TGTGCCAGCATTCCCACGGGGGCTTACACCGGGGAGCTGTTTTTT.

This chain links TRBV6-5 with TRBJ1-5, with 8 bases aligning to TRBD1. After removal of 6 bases from V and 4 bases from J, the junction contained 5 bases not matched to a gene. This CDR3 comprises 14 residues. In germline, CDR1 is MNHEY, CDR2 SVGAGI. CDR3 in amino acids: CASSKQGGNQPQHF. The CDR3 DNA is TGTGCCAGCAGCAAACAGGGGGGAAATCAGCCCCAGCATTTT.

V usage is TRBV5-1 and J usage is TRBJ2-1; TRBD2 matches 9 bases. CDR3 size: 15 residues. Trimming removed 1 base from V and 7 bases from J; junction bases left unmatched: 6. Germline V gives CDR1 SGHRS, CDR2 YFSETQ. The DNA of the CDR3 is TGCGCCAGCAGCTTGCGTAGCGGGGGCCAAAATGAGCAGTTCTTC. This encodes CASSLRSGGQNEQFF. The full variable domain, completed using reference TRBV5-1 and TRBJ2-1, is KAGVTQTPRYLIKTRGQQVTLSCSPISGHRSVSWYQQTPGQGLQFLFEYFSETQRNKGNFPGRFSGRQFSNSRSEMNVSTLELGDSALYLCASSLRSGGQNEQFFGPGTRLTVL.

The gene calls are TRBV19 and TRBJ1-5, with unresolved D. The V and J ends lost 7 bases and 3 bases respectively, with 10 bases between them. The CDR3 is 13 amino acids. Germline V lookup: CDR1 LNHDA, CDR2 SQIVND (reference sequence). As DNA, the CDR3 is TGTGCCAGTAATGTAGGGATCAATCAGCCCCAGCATTTT. It is translated as CASNVGINQPQHF.

The V call is TRBV5-1, the J call TRBJ2-3, with 11 nucleotides matching TRBD2. Germline CDR1 reads SGHRS; CDR2 reads YFSETQ. The CDR3 spans 16 residues. The junction had 9 bases not matched to a gene; V was cut back by 0 bases and J by 9 bases. CDR3 sequence reads: CASSLGSGGASRTQYF. In DNA form, the CDR3 reads TGCGCCAGCAGCTTGGGTAGCGGGGGGGCCTCCCGCACGCAGTATTTT.

The chain couples TRBV6-5 to TRBJ1-1; 9 bases are shared with TRBD1. The CDR3 has 15 residues. The V segment lost 5 bases and the J segment 5 bases; nucleotides outside the gene matches: 9. Germline V gene data show CDR1 as MNHEY and CDR2 as SVGAGI. The CDR3 DNA follows: TGTGCCAGCAGTCCCGTACAGGGGGCCGAGACTGAAGCTTTCTTT. It yields the protein CASSPVQGAETEAFF.

The chain couples TRBV4-1 to TRBJ2-3; no definite D call. The CDR3 length is 16 residues. The V end was cut by 2 bases, the J end by 1 base, with 13 bases between. Germline CDR1 and CDR2: MGHRA and YSYEKL. CDR3 DNA: TGCGCCAGCAGCCAATATCAATACACCGGCACAGATACGCAGTATTTT. The encoded protein is CASSQYQYTGTDTQYF.

The chain recombines TRBV29-1 with TRBJ2-2, with 7 bases aligning to TRBD1. The trim removed 6 bases at V and 0 bases at J, leaving 7 bases unmatched. CDR3 length: 15 residues. Germline loops: CDR1 SQVTM, CDR2 ANQGSEA. CDR3 protein: CSVSQDRTNTGELFF. In nucleotides, the CDR3 is TGCAGCGTCTCCCAGGACAGGACGAACACCGGGGAGCTGTTTTTT.

The genes are TRBV18 and TRBJ2-4; D possibly corresponds to TRBD1 (6 bases). V lost 3 bases to trimming and J lost 5 bases, with 11 bases between them. The CDR3 is 14 amino acids. In germline, CDR1 is KGHSH, CDR2 LQKENI. In nucleotides, the CDR3 is TGTGCCAGCTCACCGGCGACAGGACAAAACATTCAGTACTTC. Translated, it gives CASSPATGQNIQYF.

This chain uses TRBV10-1 with TRBJ2-5; D call uncertain. Trimming removed 8 bases from V and 0 bases from J, with 7 bases in between. Germline V CDR1 and CDR2: WNHNN, SYGVQD (reference sequence). The CDR3 extends over 12 amino acids. Here the CDR3 DNA reads TGCGCCAGCGGACCAAACCAAGAGACCCAGTACTTC. Its translation is CASGPNQETQYF.

In regard to this clone: This likely comes from a read error, as the CDR3 has no conserved phenylalanine or tryptophan at its end. The DNA is omitted, as the CDR3 cannot be located on it reliably, and the CDR3 follows TCRdb's listing. The chain recombines TRBV20-1 with TRBJ1-2; the table's D call TRBD1 went unverified against the DNA. 11 amino acids form the CDR3, both terminal residues included. Germline lookup yields CDR1 DFQATT and CDR2 SNEGSKA (reference sequence). CDR3 amino acids: CSASPGTGVWL.

This clone was counted a few times. This sequence joins TRBV6-1 and TRBJ2-7, with no clear D. In germline, CDR1 is MNHNS, CDR2 SASEGT. Trimming pared 0 bases from V and 2 bases from J, leaving 11 bases between. The CDR3 totals 15 residues. This chain's CDR3 is CASSEANNGPYEQYV. In nucleotides, the CDR3 is TGTGCCAGCAGTGAAGCGAATAACGGGCCCTACGAGCAGTACGTC.

The chain recombines TRBV7-9 with TRBJ2-5, with 12 bases matching TRBD2. Germline V gene lookup returns CDR1 SEHNR and CDR2 FQNEAQ (reference sequence). The CDR3 runs 16 residues. The V and J ends lost 4 bases and 1 base, in that order; junction bases with no gene match: 4. Here the CDR3 DNA reads TGTGCCAGCAGCTCAGGACTAGCGGGGACCCAAGAGACCCAGTACTTC. Its protein product is CASSSGLAGTQETQYF.

The chain carries TRBV28 and TRBJ1-1; weak D call: TRBD1 (6 bases). Trimming took off 5 bases at V and 7 bases at J, with 14 bases between the two ends. This CDR3 is 13 amino acids long. Germline CDR1 MDHEN, CDR2 SYDVKM. The DNA for the CDR3 is TGTGCCAGCAGTCCCGACAGGTCCGATGAAGCTTTCTTT. Protein product: CASSPDRSDEAFF.

The V call is TRBV5-6, the J call TRBJ1-2; D is uncertain. The CDR3 is 13 residues long. The V gene lost 0 bases and the J gene lost 3 bases, with 6 bases spanning the gap. CDR1 and CDR2 (germline): SGHDT, YYEEEE. CDR3 region: CASSLGGDYGYTF. In DNA, the CDR3 is TGTGCCAGCAGCTTGGGGGGAGACTATGGCTACACCTTC.

The chain links TRBV4-2 to TRBJ1-2; D is unresolved. Trimming cost V 1 base and J 3 bases, with 12 bases left between them. This CDR3 spans 15 amino acids. From germline, CDR1 is LGHNA and CDR2 YNFKEQ. The DNA of the CDR3 is TGTGCCAGCAGCCAAGGGGAAAGAAGTGACTATGGCTACACCTTC. Its protein product is CASSQGERSDYGYTF.

By share, this clone ranks as medium-sized. The CDR3 DNA reads as TGTGCCAGCTCACTCTCCTACGAGCAGTACGTC. This codes for CASSLSYEQYV. The V call is TRBV18, the J call TRBJ2-7, with D unresolved. V lost 4 bases and J lost 0, with 1 base in between. Germline CDR1 is KGHSH and CDR2 is LQKENI. CDR3 length: 11 amino acids.

This clone was counted only a few times. V and J are TRBV5-6 and TRBJ2-7; 7 nucleotides match TRBD1. The CDR3 loop spans 13 amino acids. Germline V gene lookup returns CDR1 SGHDT and CDR2 YYEEEE. J was trimmed by 6 bases and V by 0 bases; bases with no gene match: 3. The CDR3 DNA is TGTGCCAGCAGCTTGGGGACAGGTCTCGAGCAGTACGTC. It translates to CASSLGTGLEQYV.

The chain has TRBV7-9 and TRBJ2-5, with D possibly matching TRBD2 (6 bases). V was shortened by 5 bases and J by 5 bases, with 12 bases between the two germline ends. This CDR3 is built from 13 residues. Per germline, CDR1 SEHNR and CDR2 FQNEAQ (reference sequence). The CDR3 DNA reads as TGTGCCAGCAGCCGACTAGTAGAGGAGACCCAGTACTTC. Translating gives CASSRLVEETQYF. Filled out from reference TRBV7-9 and TRBJ2-5, the complete variable domain reads DTGVSQNPRHKITKRGQNVTFRCDPISEHNRLYWYRQTLGQGPEFLTYFQNEAQLEKSRLLSDRFSAERPKGSFSTLEIQRTEQGDSAMYLCASSRLVEETQYFGPGTRLLVL.